A single count supports the clone carrying this T cell receptor (beta chain). Its antigen is undetermined. This entry belongs to a study of cytomegalovirus exposure and HLA in healthy donors. Study results and caveats: A later analysis found common viral pathogens apparently linked to several of the most significant clusters. Most of the TCR beta V segments (in an earlier analysis) were productive either about 90% or about 30% of the time. Associated with cytomegalovirus, according to the listing, were some 150 TCR beta chains. Some public TCRs appeared in many individuals, while most sequences were rare.

The PCR contained 60 Vbeta and 13 Jbeta primers. Sequencing was performed with immunoSEQ multiplex PCR; in TCRdb, only in-frame clones are kept and a portion is missing. The data contain 150,000 to 200,000 clones, approximately 83% of them singletons. Sequencing used PBMCs. This clonotype originated in a man in his late teens or twenties in good health and CMV-seropositive.

The CDR3 nucleotides read TGTGCCAGCGAGGCCCAGGGCGAGACCCAGTACTTC. Residues: CASEAQGETQYF. The V and J genes are TRBV28 and TRBJ2-5, with a weak D call TRBD1 (5 bases). CDR1 MDHEN and CDR2 SYDVKM come from the germline V gene. The CDR3 is made up of 12 amino acids. V lost 8 bases to trimming and J lost 5 bases, with 12 bases between them.